Sequencing of this TCR beta chain was carried out in a study of blood T cell repertoires in COVID-19. The wider study: There were acute and convalescent COVID-19 samples, and they came from the United States, Italy and Spain.

Authors' analysis steps: Amplification with reference gene primers provided the estimates of nucleated cell counts. Assay: immunoSEQ multiplex PCR; the TCRdb copy retains only in-frame clones and omits some. That table supplies the V and J calls and clone size; D and trimming were determined from the DNA. The data contain approximately 250,000 clones, 70% to 90% of them seen just once; the ten biggest clones take up 0.95% to 1.5%. In assigning cohorts, the study relied on participant-reported clinical history. The sample comprised PBMCs or T cells enriched from blood (not recorded which). The receptor was isolated from a woman between 40 and 50 years old with acute COVID-19.

The CDR3 sequence is CASSKSVSGHYEQYF. The CDR3 nucleotides read TGTGCCAGCAGCAAAAGTGTTAGCGGCCACTACGAGCAGTACTTC. The chain employs TRBV3-1 (or the pseudogene TRBV3-2) and TRBJ2-7, with D possibly matching TRBD2 (6 bases). CDR1 and CDR2 from the germline V gene are LGHDT and YNNKEL (reference sequence). V was trimmed by 5 bases and J by 3 bases, leaving 17 bases between them. The CDR3 extends over 15 amino acids.